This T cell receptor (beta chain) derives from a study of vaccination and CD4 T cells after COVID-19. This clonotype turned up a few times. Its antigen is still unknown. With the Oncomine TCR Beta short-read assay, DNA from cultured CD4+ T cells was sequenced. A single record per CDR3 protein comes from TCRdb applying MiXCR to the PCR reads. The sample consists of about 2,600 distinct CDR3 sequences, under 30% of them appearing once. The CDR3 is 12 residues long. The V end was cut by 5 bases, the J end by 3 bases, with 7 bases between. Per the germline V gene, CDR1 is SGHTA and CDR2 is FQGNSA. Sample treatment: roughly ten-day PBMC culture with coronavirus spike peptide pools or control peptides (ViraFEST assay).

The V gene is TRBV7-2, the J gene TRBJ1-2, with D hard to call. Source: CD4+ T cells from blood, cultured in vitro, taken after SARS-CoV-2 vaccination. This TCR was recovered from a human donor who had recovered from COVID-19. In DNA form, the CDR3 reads TGTGCCAGCAGCGCGAACCACTATGGCTACACCTTC. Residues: CASSANHYGYTF.